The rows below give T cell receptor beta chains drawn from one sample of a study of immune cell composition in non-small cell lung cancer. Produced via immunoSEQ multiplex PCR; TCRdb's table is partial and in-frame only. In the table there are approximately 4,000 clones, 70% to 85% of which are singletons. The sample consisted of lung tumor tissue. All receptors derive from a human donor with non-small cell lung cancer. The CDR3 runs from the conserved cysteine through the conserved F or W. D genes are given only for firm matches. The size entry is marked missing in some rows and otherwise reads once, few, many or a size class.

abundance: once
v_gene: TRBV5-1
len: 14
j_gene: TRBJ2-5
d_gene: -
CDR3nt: TGCGCCAGCAGCTCCGCAGGGAACCAAGAGACCCAGTACTTC
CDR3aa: CASSSAGNQETQYF

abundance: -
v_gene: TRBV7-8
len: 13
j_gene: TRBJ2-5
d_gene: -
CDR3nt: TGTGCCAGCAGCCTCGACAACCAAGAGACCCAGTACTTC
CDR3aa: CASSLDNQETQYF

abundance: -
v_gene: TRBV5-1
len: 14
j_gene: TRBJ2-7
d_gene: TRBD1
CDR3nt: TGCGCCAGCAGCCCCGGGACAGGGATCTACGAGCAGTACTTC
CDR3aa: CASSPGTGIYEQYF

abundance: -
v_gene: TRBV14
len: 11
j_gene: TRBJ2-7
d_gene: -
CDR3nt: TGTGCCAGCAGCCAACACTACGAGCAGTACTTC
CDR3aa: CASSQHYEQYF

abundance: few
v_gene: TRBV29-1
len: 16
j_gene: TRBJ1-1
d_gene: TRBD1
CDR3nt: TGCAGCGTCGGGACAGGGGGTGGCTGGGGGAACACTGAAGCTTTCTTT
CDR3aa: CSVGTGGGWGNTEAFF

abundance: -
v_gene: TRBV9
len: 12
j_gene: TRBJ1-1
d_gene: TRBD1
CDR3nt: TGTGCCAGCAGCTCCCGACAGGGTGAAGCTTTCTTT
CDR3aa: CASSSRQGEAFF

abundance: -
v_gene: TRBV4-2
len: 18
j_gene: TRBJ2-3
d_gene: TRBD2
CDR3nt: TGTGCCAGCAGCCAAGAGGGGACTAGCGGTACTTGGGCAAGTACGCAGTATTTT
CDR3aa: CASSQEGTSGTWASTQYF

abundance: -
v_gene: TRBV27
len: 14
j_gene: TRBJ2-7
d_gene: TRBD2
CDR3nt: TGTGCCAGCATGGTAGCGGGACGCGCCTACGAGCAGTACTTC
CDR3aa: CASMVAGRAYEQYF

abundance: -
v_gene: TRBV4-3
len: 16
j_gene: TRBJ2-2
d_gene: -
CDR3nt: TGCGCCAGCAGCCAGGGCCAGGGGAGAAACACCGGGGAGCTGTTTTTT
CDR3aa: CASSQGQGRNTGELFF

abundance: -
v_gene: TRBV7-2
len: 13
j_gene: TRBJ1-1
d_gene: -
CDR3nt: TGTGCCAGCTTAGCCACGGGGAACACTGAAGCTTTCTTT
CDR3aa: CASLATGNTEAFF

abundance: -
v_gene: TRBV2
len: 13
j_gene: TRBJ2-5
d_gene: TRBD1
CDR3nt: TGTGCCAGCGTACAGGGGGTCGATGTGACCCAGTACTTC
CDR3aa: CASVQGVDVTQYF

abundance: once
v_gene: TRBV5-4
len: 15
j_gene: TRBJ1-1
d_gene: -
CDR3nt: TGTGCCAGCAGCCCTGTGGGGGGGGGAGACACTGAAGCTTTCTTT
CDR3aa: CASSPVGGGDTEAFF

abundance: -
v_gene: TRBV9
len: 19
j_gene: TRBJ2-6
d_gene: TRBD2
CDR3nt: TGTGCCAGCAGCGTGAGCGGACTAGCGGGTCCCTCTGGGGCCAACGTCCTGACTTTC
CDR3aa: CASSVSGLAGPSGANVLTF

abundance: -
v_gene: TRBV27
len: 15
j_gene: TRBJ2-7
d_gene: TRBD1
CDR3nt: TGTGCCAGCAGTCCACGGGACAGGGGCTATAGCGAGCAGTACTTC
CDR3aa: CASSPRDRGYSEQYF

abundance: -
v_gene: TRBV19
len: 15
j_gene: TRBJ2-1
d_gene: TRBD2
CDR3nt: TGTGCCAGTAGTGGACCGGGACTAGCCTACAATGAGCAGTTCTTC
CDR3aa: CASSGPGLAYNEQFF

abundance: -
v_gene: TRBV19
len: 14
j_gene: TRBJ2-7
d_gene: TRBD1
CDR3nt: TGTGCCAGTAGAACCTCCGGGACAGGGTCCGAGCAGTACTTC
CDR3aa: CASRTSGTGSEQYF

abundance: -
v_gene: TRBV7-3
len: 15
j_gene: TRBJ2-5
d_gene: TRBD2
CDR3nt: TGTGCCAGCAGCCCCACGGGGACTACGCAAGAGACCCAGTACTTC
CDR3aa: CASSPTGTTQETQYF

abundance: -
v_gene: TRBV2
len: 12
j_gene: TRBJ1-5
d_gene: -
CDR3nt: TGTGCCAGCGACGAGGGAAATCAGCCCCAGCATTTT
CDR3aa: CASDEGNQPQHF

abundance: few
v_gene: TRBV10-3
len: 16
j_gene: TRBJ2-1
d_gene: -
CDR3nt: TGTGCCATCAGTGAGTCTATGGCGGGGAAGTACAATGAGCAGTTCTTC
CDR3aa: CAISESMAGKYNEQFF